The sequence of this T cell receptor (beta chain) was determined in a study of breast tumors, draining lymph nodes, adjacent tissues. TCRdb redid the calling of the multiplex PCR reads with MiXCR, one entry per CDR3 protein. The data contain some 10,000 distinct CDR3 sequences, about 50% of them singletons. Germline values: CDR1 SQVTM, CDR2 ANQGSEA. The CDR3 has 13 residues. The V end was cut by 8 bases, the J end by 6 bases, with 17 bases between. The specimen was breast tumor tissue. The receptor was isolated from a female donor with breast cancer. Some clones in this sample may be carry-over from other donors' samples. The gene calls are TRBV29-1 and TRBJ2-1; D might be TRBD2 (5 bases). In DNA form, the CDR3 reads TGCAGCCTCCTGGGCGGGCATTCCAATGAGCAGTTCTTC. Its protein is CSLLGGHSNEQFF.